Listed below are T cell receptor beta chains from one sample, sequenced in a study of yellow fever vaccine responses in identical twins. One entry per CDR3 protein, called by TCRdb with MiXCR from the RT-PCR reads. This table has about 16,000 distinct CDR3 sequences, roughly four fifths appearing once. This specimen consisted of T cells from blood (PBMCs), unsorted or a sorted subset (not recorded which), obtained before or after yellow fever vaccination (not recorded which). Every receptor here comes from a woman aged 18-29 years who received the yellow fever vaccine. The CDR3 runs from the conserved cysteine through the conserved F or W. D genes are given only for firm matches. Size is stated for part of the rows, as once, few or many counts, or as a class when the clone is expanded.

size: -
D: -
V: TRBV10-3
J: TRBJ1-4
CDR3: CAIRPGRDGHEKLFF
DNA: TGTGCCATCAGGCCGGGCCGGGACGGTCACGAAAAACTGTTTTTT

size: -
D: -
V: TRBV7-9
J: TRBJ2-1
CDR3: CASSGGAYNEQFF
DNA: TGTGCCAGCAGCGGAGGCGCTTACAATGAGCAGTTCTTC

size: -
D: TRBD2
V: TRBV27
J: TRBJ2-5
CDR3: CASSARLAGEQETQYF
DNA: TGTGCCAGCAGCGCAAGACTAGCTGGGGAGCAAGAGACCCAGTACTTC

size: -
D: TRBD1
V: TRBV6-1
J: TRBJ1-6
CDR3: CASTGQGYSPLHF
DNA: TGTGCCAGCACCGGACAGGGTTATTCACCCCTCCACTTT

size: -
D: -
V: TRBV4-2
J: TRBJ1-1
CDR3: CASSQGSGGTEAFF
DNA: TGTGCCAGCAGCCAAGGTAGCGGAGGGACTGAAGCTTTCTTT

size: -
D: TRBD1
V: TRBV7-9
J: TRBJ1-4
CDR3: CASTSGGFGEKLFF
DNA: TGTGCCAGCACCTCAGGGGGGTTTGGTGAAAAACTGTTTTTT

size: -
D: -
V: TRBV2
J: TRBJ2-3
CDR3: CASNPGPTDTQYF
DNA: TGTGCCAGCAACCCGGGACCCACAGATACGCAGTATTTT

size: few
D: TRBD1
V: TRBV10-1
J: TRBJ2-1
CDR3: CASSEDRGMSYNEQFF
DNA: TGCGCCAGCAGTGAAGACAGGGGGATGTCCTACAATGAGCAGTTCTTC

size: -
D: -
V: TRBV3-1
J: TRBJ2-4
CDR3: CASSQAGSKNIQYF
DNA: TGTGCCAGCAGCCAAGCAGGGAGCAAAAACATTCAGTACTTC

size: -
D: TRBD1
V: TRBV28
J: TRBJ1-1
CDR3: CASSLWDRGMNTEAFF
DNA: TGTGCCAGCAGTTTATGGGACAGGGGAATGAACACTGAAGCTTTCTTT

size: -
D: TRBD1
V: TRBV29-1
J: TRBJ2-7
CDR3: CSGTGGPSSYEQYF
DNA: TGCAGCGGGACAGGGGGACCGAGCTCCTACGAGCAGTACTTC

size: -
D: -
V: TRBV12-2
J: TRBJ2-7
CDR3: CASRLQLYEQYF
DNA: TGTGCAAGTCGCTTACAGCTCTACGAGCAGTACTTC

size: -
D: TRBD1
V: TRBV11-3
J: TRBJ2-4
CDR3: CASSPRTGENIQYF
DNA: TGTGCCAGCAGCCCGAGGACAGGCGAAAACATTCAGTACTTC

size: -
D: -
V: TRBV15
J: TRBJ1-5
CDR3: CATSRGGGDGNQPQHF
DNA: TGTGCCACCAGCAGAGGGGGGGGCGATGGCAATCAGCCCCAGCATTTT

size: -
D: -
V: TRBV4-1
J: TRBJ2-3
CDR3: CASSQVSDSTDTQYF
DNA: TGCGCCAGCAGCCAAGTCTCCGACAGCACAGATACGCAGTATTTT

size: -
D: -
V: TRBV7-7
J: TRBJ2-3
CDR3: CASSLGVLTDTQYF
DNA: TGTGCTAGCAGCTTAGGAGTTCTCACAGATACGCAGTATTTT

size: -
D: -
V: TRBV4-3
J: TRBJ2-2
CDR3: CASSQEMAHTGELFF
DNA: TGCGCCAGCAGCCAAGAAATGGCGCACACCGGGGAGCTGTTTTTT